These T cell receptor beta chains were read from a single sample in a study of chemoradiotherapy in HPV16-positive cancers. Here immunoSEQ multiplex PCR was the method, and the copy in TCRdb shows in-frame clones only, minus some. The sample lists fewer than 10,000 clones; around 93% were seen once. The sample here was blood, taken from a patient who underwent chemoradiotherapy. The source of these receptors is a human donor with HPV-associated anogenital cancer. CDR3s include the opening cysteine and the closing phenylalanine or tryptophan. Where a row states a size, it is once, few, many or the class of an expanded clone; other rows omit it.

size	length	V	J	CDR3
-	15	TRBV7-2	TRBJ2-5	CASSLKASGGETQYF
once	12	TRBV6-5	TRBJ1-2	CASSWGQGGYTF
-	15	TRBV19	TRBJ2-3	CASTQDTRGVDTQYF
-	14	TRBV30	TRBJ2-7	CAWSYRGLVPEQYF
-	17	TRBV4-3	TRBJ2-3	CASSQDLGLARTDTQYF
few	13	TRBV10-2	TRBJ2-7	CASSSGLAIEQYF
-	15	TRBV5-1	TRBJ1-6	CASSPGQGVFSPLHF
few	14	TRBV4-3	TRBJ2-2	CASSQYTDTGELFF
-	14	TRBV5-5	TRBJ1-1	CASYRQGGDTEAFF
once	13	TRBV19	TRBJ1-2	CASSIEGNYGYTF
-	16	TRBV4-3	TRBJ1-3	CASSQEMTSPGNTIYF
once	15	TRBV4-3	TRBJ2-1	CASSQDSDGYNEQFF
once	16	TRBV15	TRBJ2-3	CATSRGLEKVTDTQYF
-	16	TRBV18	TRBJ1-1	CASSPRDRGSNTEAFF
-	12	TRBV2	TRBJ1-2	CASSNRDYGYTF
-	13	TRBV27	TRBJ1-1	CASSLSLNTEAFF
few	15	TRBV7-9	TRBJ2-2	CASSPRDILTGELFF
-	13	TRBV30	TRBJ2-5	CAWSVHEQETQYF
-	15	TRBV5-4	TRBJ2-1	CVSRLAGEPANEQFF
once	15	TRBV6-5	TRBJ2-3	CASSLAGTPTDTQYF
-	15	TRBV5-1	TRBJ2-2	CASQIGGTNTGELFF
-	15	TRBV7-2	TRBJ1-4	CASSTSQGQGEKLFF